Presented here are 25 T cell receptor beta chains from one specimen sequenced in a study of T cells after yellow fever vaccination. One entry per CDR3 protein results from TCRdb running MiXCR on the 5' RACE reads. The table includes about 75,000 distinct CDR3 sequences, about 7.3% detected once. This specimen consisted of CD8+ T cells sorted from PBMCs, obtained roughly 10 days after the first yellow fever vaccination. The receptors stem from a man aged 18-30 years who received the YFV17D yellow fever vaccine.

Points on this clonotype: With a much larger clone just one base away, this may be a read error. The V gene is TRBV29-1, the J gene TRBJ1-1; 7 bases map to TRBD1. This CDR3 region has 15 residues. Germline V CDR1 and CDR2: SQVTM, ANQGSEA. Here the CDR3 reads CSVRTPEIGGTKAFF. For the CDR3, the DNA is TGCAGCGTGCGAACCCCGGAGATAGGGGGCACTAAAGCTTTCTTT.

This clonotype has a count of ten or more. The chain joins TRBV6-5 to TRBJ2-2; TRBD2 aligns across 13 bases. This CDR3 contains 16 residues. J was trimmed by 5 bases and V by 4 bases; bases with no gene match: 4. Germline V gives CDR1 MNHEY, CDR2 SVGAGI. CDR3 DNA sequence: TGTGCCAGCAGTTCCGGACTAGCGGGGGAAACCGGGGAGCTGTTTTTT. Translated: CASSSGLAGETGELFF.

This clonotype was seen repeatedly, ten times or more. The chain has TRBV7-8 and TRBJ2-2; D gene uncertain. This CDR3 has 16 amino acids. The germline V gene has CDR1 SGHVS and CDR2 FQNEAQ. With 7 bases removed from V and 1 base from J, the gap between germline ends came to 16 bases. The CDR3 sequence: CASTEMYRKNTGELFF. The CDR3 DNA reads TGTGCCAGCACGGAGATGTACCGGAAGAACACCGGGGAGCTGTTTTTT.

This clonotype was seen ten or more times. The chain's CDR3 is CASSDGSGANVLTF. The DNA for the CDR3 is TGTGCCAGCAGTGACGGATCTGGGGCCAACGTCCTGACTTTC. The chain carries TRBV6-4 and TRBJ2-6; D remains unclear. The CDR3 runs to 14 residues. V was shortened by 2 bases and J by 1 base, with 3 bases between the two germline ends. Germline-derived CDR1 and CDR2 are MRHNA and SNTAGT.

The CDR3 loop is CASSLRAGGLETQYF. The CDR3 coding sequence is TGTGCCAGCAGCTTAAGAGCGGGGGGGCTGGAGACCCAGTACTTC. This chain uses TRBV7-3 with TRBJ2-5; TRBD2 matches 10 bases. The CDR3 length is 15 residues. Losses at the gene ends were 1 base for V and 5 bases for J; bases not matched to a gene: 4. From germline, CDR1 is SGHTA and CDR2 FQGTGA.

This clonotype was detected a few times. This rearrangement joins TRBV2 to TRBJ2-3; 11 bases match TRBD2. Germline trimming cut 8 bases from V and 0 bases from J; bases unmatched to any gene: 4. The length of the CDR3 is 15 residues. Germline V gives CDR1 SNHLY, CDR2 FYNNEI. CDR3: CASGGLAASTDTQYF. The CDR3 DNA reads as TGTGCCAGCGGGGGACTAGCGGCTAGCACAGATACGCAGTATTTT. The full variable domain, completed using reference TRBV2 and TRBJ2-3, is EPEVTQTPSHQVTQMGQEVILRCVPISNHLYFYWYRQILGQKVEFLVSFYNNEISEKSEIFDDQFSVERPDGSNFTLKIRSTKLEDSAMYFCASGGLAASTDTQYFGPGTRLTVL.

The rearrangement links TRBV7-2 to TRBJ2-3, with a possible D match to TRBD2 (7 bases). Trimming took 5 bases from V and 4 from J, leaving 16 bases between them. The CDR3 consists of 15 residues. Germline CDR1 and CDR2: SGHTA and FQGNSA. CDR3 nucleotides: TGTGCCAGCAGCCCTCTCCGGGGGGCCCCAGATACGCAGTATTTT. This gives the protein CASSPLRGAPDTQYF.

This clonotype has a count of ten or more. Here the CDR3 DNA reads TGTGCCAGCAGCCGGGCCGGGGGGGTGAACACTGAAGCTTTCTTT. Translation: CASSRAGGVNTEAFF. This chain links TRBV7-6 with TRBJ1-1, with D possibly TRBD1 on 5 matching bases. The V gene's germline CDR1 is SGHVS and CDR2 FNYEAQ. The CDR3 is made up of 15 amino acids. The V end was cut by 5 bases, the J end by 0 bases, with 13 bases between. Variable domain in full (rest from reference TRBV7-6 and TRBJ1-1): GAGVSQSPRYKVTKRGQDVALRCDPISGHVSLYWYRQALGQGPEFLTYFNYEAQQDKSGLPNDRFSAERPEGSISTLTIQRTEQRDSAMYRCASSRAGGVNTEAFFGQGTRLTVV.

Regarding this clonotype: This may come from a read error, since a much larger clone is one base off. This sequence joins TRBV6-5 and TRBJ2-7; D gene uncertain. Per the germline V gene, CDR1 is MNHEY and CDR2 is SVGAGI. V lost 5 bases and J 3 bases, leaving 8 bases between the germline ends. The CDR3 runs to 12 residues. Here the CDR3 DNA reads TGTGCCAGCAGTACCCGCGGCTACGAGCAGTACTTC. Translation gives CASSTRGYEQYF.

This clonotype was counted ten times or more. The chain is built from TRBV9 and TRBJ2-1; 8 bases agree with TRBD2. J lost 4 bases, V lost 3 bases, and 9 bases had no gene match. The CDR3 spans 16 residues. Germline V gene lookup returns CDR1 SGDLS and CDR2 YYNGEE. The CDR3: CASSAGGGGQYNEQFF. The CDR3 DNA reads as TGTGCCAGCAGCGCGGGGGGCGGGGGGCAGTACAATGAGCAGTTCTTC.

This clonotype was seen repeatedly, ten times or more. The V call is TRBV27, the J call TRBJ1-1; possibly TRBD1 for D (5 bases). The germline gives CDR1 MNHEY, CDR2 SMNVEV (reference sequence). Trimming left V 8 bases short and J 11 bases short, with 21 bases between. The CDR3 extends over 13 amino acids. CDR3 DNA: TGTGCCAGCGGGGCCCTAGGACCGTCTGGGGCTTTCTTT. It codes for CASGALGPSGAFF.

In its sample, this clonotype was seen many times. In DNA form, the CDR3 reads TGCAGTGCTAGAGATAGGCAGGGAGGCACTGAAGCTTTCTTT. Protein: CSARDRQGGTEAFF. The chain carries TRBV20-1 and TRBJ1-1; a possible D gene is TRBD1 (5 bases). The ends were cut back, 0 bases at V and 4 bases at J, with 12 bases in the middle. This CDR3 comprises 14 residues. Germline V lookup: CDR1 DFQATT, CDR2 SNEGSKA (reference sequence).

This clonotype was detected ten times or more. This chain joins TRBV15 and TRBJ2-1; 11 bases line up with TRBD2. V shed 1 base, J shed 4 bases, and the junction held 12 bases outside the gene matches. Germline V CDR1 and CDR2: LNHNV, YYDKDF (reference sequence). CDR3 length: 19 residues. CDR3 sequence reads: CATSRGGVAGGLGYNEQFF. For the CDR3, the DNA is TGTGCCACCAGCAGAGGAGGGGTAGCGGGGGGGCTTGGGTACAATGAGCAGTTCTTC.

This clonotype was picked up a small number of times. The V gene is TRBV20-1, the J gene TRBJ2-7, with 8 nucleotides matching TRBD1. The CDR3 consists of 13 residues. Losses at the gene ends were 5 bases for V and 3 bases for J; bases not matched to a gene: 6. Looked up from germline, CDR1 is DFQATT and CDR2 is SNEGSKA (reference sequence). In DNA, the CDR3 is TGCAGTGCTCAACCCGACAGGGGCTACGAGCAGTACGTC. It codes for CSAQPDRGYEQYV.

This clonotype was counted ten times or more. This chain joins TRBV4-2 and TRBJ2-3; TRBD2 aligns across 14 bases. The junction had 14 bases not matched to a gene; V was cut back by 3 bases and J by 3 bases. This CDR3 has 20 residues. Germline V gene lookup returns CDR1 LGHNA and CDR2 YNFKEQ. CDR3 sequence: CASSQRALTSGGAETDTQYF. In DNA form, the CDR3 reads TGTGCCAGCAGCCAGAGGGCCCTGACTAGCGGGGGGGCCGAAACAGATACGCAGTATTTT.

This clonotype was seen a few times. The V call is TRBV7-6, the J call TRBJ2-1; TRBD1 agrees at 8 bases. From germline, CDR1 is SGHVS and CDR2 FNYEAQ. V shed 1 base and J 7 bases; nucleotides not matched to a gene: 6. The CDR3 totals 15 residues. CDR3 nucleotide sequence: TGTGCCAGCAGCTTAGGTCAGGGGGCGCGGAATGAGCAGTTCTTC. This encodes CASSLGQGARNEQFF.

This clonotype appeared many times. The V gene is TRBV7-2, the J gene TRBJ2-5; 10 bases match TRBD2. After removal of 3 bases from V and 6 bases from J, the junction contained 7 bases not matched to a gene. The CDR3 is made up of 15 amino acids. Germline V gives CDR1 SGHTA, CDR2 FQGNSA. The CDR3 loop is CASSFWLAGGQTQYF. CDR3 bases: TGTGCCAGCAGCTTTTGGTTAGCGGGGGGACAGACCCAGTACTTC. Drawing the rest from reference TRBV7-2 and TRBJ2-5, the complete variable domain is GAGVSQSPSNKVTEKGKDVELRCDPISGHTALYWYRQSLGQGLEFLIYFQGNSAPDKSGLPSDRFSAERTGGSVSTLTIQRTQQEDSAVYLCASSFWLAGGQTQYFGPGTRLLVL.

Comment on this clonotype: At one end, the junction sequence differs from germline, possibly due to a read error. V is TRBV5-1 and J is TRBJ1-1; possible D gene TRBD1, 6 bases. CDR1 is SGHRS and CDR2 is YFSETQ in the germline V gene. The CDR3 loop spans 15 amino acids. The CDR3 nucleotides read TGCACCAGCAGCTTAACAGGGCCCACGAACACTGAAGCTTTCTTT. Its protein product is CTSSLTGPTNTEAFF.

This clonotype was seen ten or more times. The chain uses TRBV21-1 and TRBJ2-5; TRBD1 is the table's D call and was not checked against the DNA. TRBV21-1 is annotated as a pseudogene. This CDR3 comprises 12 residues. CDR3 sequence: CASSKCSGTQYF. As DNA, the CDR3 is TGTGCCAGCAGCAAGTGTTCCGGGACCCAGTACTTC.

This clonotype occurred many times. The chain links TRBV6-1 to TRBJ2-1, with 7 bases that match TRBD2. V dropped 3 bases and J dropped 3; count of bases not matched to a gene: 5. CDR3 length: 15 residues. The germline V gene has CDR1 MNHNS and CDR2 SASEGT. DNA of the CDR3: TGTGCCAGCAGTGACGGGGCGGGGGACTACAATGAGCAGTTCTTC. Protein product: CASSDGAGDYNEQFF.

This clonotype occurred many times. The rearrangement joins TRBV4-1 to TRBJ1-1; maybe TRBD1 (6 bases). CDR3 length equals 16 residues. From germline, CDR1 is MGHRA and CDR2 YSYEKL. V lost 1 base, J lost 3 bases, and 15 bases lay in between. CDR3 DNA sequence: TGCGCCAGCAGCCAAGCCTGGGACATTTGGGACACTGAAGCTTTCTTT. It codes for CASSQAWDIWDTEAFF.

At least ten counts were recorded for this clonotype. The CDR3 reads CASRQGGPLHF. For the CDR3, the DNA is TGTGCCAGCAGACAGGGTGGACCCCTCCACTTT. The chain couples TRBV6-5 to TRBJ1-6; a possible D gene is TRBD1 (6 bases). Germline V gene data show CDR1 as MNHEY and CDR2 as SVGAGI. The length of the CDR3 is 11 residues. Trimming removed 6 bases from V and 12 bases from J, with 9 bases in between.

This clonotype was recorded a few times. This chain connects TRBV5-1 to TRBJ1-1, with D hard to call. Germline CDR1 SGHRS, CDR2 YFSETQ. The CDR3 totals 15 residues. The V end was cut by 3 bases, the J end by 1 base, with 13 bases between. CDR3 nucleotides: TGCGCCAGCAGCTCAACTCGGGGAGGGAACACTGAAGCTTTCTTT. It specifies CASSSTRGGNTEAFF. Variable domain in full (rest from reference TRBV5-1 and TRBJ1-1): KAGVTQTPRYLIKTRGQQVTLSCSPISGHRSVSWYQQTPGQGLQFLFEYFSETQRNKGNFPGRFSGRQFSNSRSEMNVSTLELGDSALYLCASSSTRGGNTEAFFGQGTRLTVV.

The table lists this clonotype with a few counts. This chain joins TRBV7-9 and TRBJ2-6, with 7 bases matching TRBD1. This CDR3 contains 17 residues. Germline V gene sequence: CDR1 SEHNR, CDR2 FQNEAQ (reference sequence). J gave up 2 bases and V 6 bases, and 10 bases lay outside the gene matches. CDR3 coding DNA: TGTGCCAGCAGACTTCCCCAGGGGGTTCCTGGGGCCAACGTCCTGACTTTC. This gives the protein CASRLPQGVPGANVLTF.

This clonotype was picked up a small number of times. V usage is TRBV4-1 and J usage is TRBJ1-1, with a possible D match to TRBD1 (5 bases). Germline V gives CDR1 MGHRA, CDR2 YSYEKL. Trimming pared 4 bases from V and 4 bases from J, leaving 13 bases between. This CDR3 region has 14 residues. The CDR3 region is CASSLGGGVTEAFF. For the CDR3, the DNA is TGCGCCAGCAGCCTGGGGGGGGGGGTCACTGAAGCTTTCTTT.